This T cell receptor beta chain came from a study of blood T cell repertoires in COVID-19. In the source study's methods: Counts of nucleated cells, estimated from reference gene primer amplification, were obtained. The assay was immunoSEQ multiplex PCR, and TCRdb's table has in-frame clones only and misses some. The D gene and trimming were derived from the DNA, and the V and J assignments and clone size from that table. This table has more than 250,000 clones, around 90% appearing once. In germline, CDR1 is SGHNT, CDR2 YYREEE (reference sequence). CDR3 length equals 15 residues. After removal of 3 bases from V and 4 bases from J, the junction contained 4 bases not matched to a gene.

The sequenced sample was peripheral blood. This receptor was taken from a woman between 50 and 59 years old with COVID-19, enrolled during active disease. This sequence joins TRBV5-4 and TRBJ2-1; TRBD2 aligns across 10 bases. The CDR3 sequence: CASSSGTSAYNEQFF. In nucleotides, the CDR3 is TGTGCCAGCAGCTCCGGGACTAGCGCTTACAATGAGCAGTTCTTC.